This T cell receptor beta chain was profiled in a study of regulatory T cells in long-lasting Graves disease. According to the study, TCR beta libraries were built with iRepertoire HTBI primers and CDR3-region Arm-PCR. TCRdb reprocessed the multiplex PCR reads with MiXCR, giving one entry per CDR3 protein. This sample has a few hundred thousand distinct CDR3 sequences, with 23% found just once. Deletions cut 2 bases from V and 1 base from J, with 11 bases between. Germline assignment: CDR1 SQVTM and CDR2 ANQGSEA. CDR3 length equals 15 residues. The sample's time point: persistent/refractory GD, antithyroid drugs over 5 years with positive TRAb. Preparation of the TCR library used RNA extracted from PBMCs.

The sequence derives from a female donor with Graves disease. This rearrangement joins TRBV29-1 to TRBJ2-2; D call uncertain. Sequencing was performed on peripheral blood mononuclear cells (PBMCs), taken when the disease was refractory, from a patient treated with antithyroid drugs. This CDR3 is CSVETPPGNTGELFF. CDR3 sequence (DNA): TGCAGCGTTGAAACCCCCCCGGGGAACACCGGGGAGCTGTTTTTT.